The entry below gives a single T cell receptor beta chain sequence along with its context. Antigen: not known. This entry is derived from a study of T cells expressing NK-cell markers. TCRdb re-called the 5' RACE reads and catalogs CDR3 proteins one per entry, DNA excluded. The table for this sample gives approximately 380,000 distinct CDR3 sequences. The CDR3 length is 14 residues. Germline V CDR1 and CDR2: SGHTA, FQGNSA. General observations from the study: The share of CD8+ T cells held by dominant NKG2C+ clonotypes was 1.0-7.0% in over 5 donors.

Sequenced: blood T cells: a sorted CD56 or NKG2C T cell subset, CD4+ or CD8+ T cells, or bulk PBMC T cells (not recorded which). The origin of this receptor is a man aged 18-70 years in good health. The rearrangement uses TRBV7-2 and TRBJ2-7; TCRdb names TRBD1, which stays unverified in the absence of DNA. The CDR3 loop reads CASSLAGAVYEQYF.